This T cell receptor beta chain was sequenced for a study of blood T cell repertoires in COVID-19. Study summary: Acute and convalescent COVID-19 samples came from the United States, Italy and Spain.

As concerns this clone: The sample has other DNA sequences that encode this CDR3 too.

Authors' data handling: Researchers report that nucleated cell counts were estimated from reference gene primer amplification. Measured with immunoSEQ multiplex PCR; TCRdb has only the in-frame clones, and not every one. The V and J calls and the clone size are those of that table, but D and trimming were determined from the DNA. This sample has hundreds of thousands of clones, with about 89% found just once. V was shortened by 2 bases and J by 11 bases, with 10 bases between the two germline ends. Germline V gene data show CDR1 as SGDLS and CDR2 as YYNGEE. This CDR3 has 12 residues. V usage is TRBV9 and J usage is TRBJ1-4, with unresolved D. The sample comprised peripheral blood. This receptor was taken from a woman aged 30 to 39 with acute or convalescent COVID-19. The chain's CDR3 is CASSVGGGKLFF. In DNA, the CDR3 is TGTGCCAGCAGCGTGGGAGGTGGCAAACTGTTTTTT. Full variable domain (rest looked up from reference TRBV9 and TRBJ1-4): DSGVTQTPKHLITATGQRVTLRCSPRSGDLSVYWYQQSLDQGLQFLIQYYNGEERAKGNILERFSAQQFPDLHSELNLSSLELGDSALYFCASSVGGGKLFFGSGTQLSVL.